This passage covers 2 T cell receptor beta chains from one sample sequenced in a study of blood T cell repertoires in COVID-19. Assay: immunoSEQ multiplex PCR; the TCRdb copy retains only in-frame clones and omits some. The sample holds hundreds of thousands of clones, about 93% seen once. Sample: peripheral blood. The origin of the receptors is a man between 60 and 75 years old with COVID-19, enrolled during active disease.

This clone was recorded a few times. V is TRBV7-8 and J is TRBJ1-6; perhaps TRBD1 as D (5 bases). Germline V lookup: CDR1 SGHVS, CDR2 FQNEAQ. There are 15 residues in the CDR3. V lost 1 base, J lost 7 bases, and 11 bases lay in between. CDR3 protein: CASSLGGWENSPLHF. Written as DNA, the CDR3 is TGTGCCAGCAGCTTAGGGGGCTGGGAAAATTCACCCCTCCACTTT.

This clone turned up a few times. This chain connects TRBV19 to TRBJ1-5, with a tentative D call TRBD1 (6 bases). CDR1 and CDR2 (germline): LNHDA, SQIVND (reference sequence). V was pared by 7 bases and J by 0 bases, with 13 bases between. The CDR3 runs 15 residues. CDR3 sequence reads: CASTVLGASNQPQHF. The CDR3 region has the DNA TGTGCCAGTACCGTATTGGGGGCTAGCAATCAGCCCCAGCATTTT.